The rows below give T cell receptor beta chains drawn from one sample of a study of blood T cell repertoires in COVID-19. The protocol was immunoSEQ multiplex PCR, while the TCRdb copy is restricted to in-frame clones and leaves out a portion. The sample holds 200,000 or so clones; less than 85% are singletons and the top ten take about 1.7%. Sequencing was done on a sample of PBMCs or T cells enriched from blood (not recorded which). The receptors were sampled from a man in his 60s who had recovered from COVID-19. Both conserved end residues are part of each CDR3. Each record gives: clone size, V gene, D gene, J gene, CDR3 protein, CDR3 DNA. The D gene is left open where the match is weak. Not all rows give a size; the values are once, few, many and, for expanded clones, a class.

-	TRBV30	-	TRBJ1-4	CAWSFGSYGGEKLFF	TGTGCCTGGAGTTTTGGGTCATACGGCGGTGAAAAACTGTTTTTT
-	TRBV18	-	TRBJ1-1	CASSPVDRYGTEAFF	TGTGCCAGCTCACCAGTTGACAGGTATGGCACTGAAGCTTTCTTT
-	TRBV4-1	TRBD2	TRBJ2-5	CASSQEGGETQETQYF	TGCGCCAGCAGCCAAGAGGGAGGGGAAACCCAAGAGACCCAGTACTTC
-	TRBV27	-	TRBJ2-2	CASSLVGGPANTGELFF	TGTGCCAGCAGTTTGGTAGGGGGTCCCGCGAACACCGGGGAGCTGTTTTTT
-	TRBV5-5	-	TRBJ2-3	CASSFQGIGTDTQYF	TGTGCCAGCAGCTTTCAGGGTATTGGGACAGATACGCAGTATTTT
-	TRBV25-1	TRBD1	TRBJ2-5	CASTPERQGALETQYF	TGTGCCAGCACCCCGGAAAGACAGGGGGCTTTGGAGACCCAGTACTTC
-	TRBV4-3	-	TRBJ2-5	CASSLQGWGTRQETQYF	TGCGCCAGCAGCCTCCAGGGGTGGGGAACACGACAAGAGACCCAGTACTTC
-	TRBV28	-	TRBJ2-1	CASSLWDSTGNEQFF	TGTGCCAGCAGTTTGTGGGACTCCACTGGCAATGAGCAGTTCTTC
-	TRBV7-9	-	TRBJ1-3	CASSSGQNSGNTIYF	TGTGCCAGCAGCTCCGGACAGAACTCTGGAAACACCATATATTTT
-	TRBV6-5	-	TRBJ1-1	CASSYAGVDTEAFF	TGTGCCAGCAGTTACGCAGGGGTAGACACTGAAGCTTTCTTT
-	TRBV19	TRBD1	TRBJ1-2	CASTGTGAGYTF	TGTGCCAGTACCGGGACAGGGGCCGGCTACACCTTC
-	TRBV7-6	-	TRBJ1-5	CASSPDGQSNQPQHF	TGTGCCAGCAGCCCCGACGGACAGAGCAATCAGCCCCAGCATTTT
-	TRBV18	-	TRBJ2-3	CASSPPDSTPGDTQYF	TGTGCCAGCTCACCACCGGACAGTACCCCTGGAGATACGCAGTATTTT
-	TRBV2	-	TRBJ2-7	CASSPTWAGDTSYEQYF	TGTGCCAGTAGTCCCACGTGGGCGGGGGACACTTCCTACGAGCAGTACTTC
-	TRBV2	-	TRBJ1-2	CASSGTGQPLGLGYTF	TGTGCCAGCAGTGGCACGGGACAACCTTTGGGGCTGGGCTACACCTTC
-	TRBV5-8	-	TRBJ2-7	CASSSREPPYEQYF	TGTGCCAGCAGCTCCCGGGAGCCCCCTTACGAGCAGTACTTC
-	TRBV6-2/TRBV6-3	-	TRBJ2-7	CASSLTRGAFQYF	TGTGCCAGCAGTTTGACCAGGGGAGCTTTCCAGTACTTC
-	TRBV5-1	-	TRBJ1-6	CASSLEGELSSPLHF	TGCGCCAGCAGCTTGGAAGGGGAATTGAGTTCACCCCTCCACTTT
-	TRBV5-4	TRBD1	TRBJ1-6	CASSPGTENSPLHF	TGTGCCAGCAGCCCCGGGACAGAAAATTCACCCCTCCACTTT
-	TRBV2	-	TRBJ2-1	CASSDGGANEQFF	TGTGCCAGCAGTGATGGGGGGGCTAATGAGCAGTTCTTC
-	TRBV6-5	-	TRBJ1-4	CASSRGGGEKLFF	TGTGCCAGCAGTCGCGGCGGAGGCGAAAAACTGTTTTTT
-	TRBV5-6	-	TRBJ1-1	CASSLGGGTEAFF	TGTGCCAGCAGCTTGGGGGGGGGCACTGAAGCTTTCTTT
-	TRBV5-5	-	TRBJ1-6	CASSLTPSPLHF	TGTGCCAGCAGCTTAACACCATCACCCCTCCACTTT
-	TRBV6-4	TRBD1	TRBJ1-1	CATPGQVLEAFF	TGTGCCACTCCGGGACAGGTGCTTGAAGCTTTCTTT
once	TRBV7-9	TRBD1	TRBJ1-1	CASSEQGKAMNTEAFF	TGTGCCAGCAGCGAACAGGGGAAGGCTATGAACACTGAAGCTTTCTTT
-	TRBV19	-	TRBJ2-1	CATGTRDEQFF	TGTGCCACCGGGACTCGAGATGAGCAGTTCTTC
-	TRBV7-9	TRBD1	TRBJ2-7	CASRPQGANEQYF	TGTGCCAGCAGGCCTCAGGGGGCGAATGAGCAGTACTTC
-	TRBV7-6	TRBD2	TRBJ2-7	CASSVGTSGGAAEQYF	TGTGCCAGCAGCGTCGGGACTAGCGGGGGGGCGGCCGAGCAGTACTTC
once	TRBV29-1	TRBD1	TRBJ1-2	CSVGTGGTGYGYTF	TGCAGCGTCGGGACAGGGGGCACAGGGTATGGCTACACCTTC
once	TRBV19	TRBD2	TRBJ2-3	CASSILGAGGRGDTQYF	TGTGCCAGTAGTATTCTAGGAGCGGGGGGCCGGGGAGATACGCAGTATTTT
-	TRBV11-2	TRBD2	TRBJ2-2	CASSLVRLAGGTGELFF	TGTGCCAGCAGCTTAGTCCGGCTAGCGGGGGGAACCGGGGAGCTGTTTTTT
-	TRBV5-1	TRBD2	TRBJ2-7	CASSLGLAEITPTYEQYF	TGCGCCAGCAGCTTGGGCCTAGCGGAGATAACCCCAACCTACGAGCAGTACTTC
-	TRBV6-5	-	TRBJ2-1	CASRGSPYNEQFF	TGTGCCAGCAGGGGGAGCCCCTACAATGAGCAGTTCTTC
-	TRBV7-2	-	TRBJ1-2	CASSFPDPRVSYGYTF	TGTGCCAGCAGCTTTCCCGACCCTCGGGTATCCTATGGCTACACCTTC
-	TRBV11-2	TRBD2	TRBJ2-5	CASSLDGTSGGARWQETQYF	TGTGCCAGCAGCTTAGACGGGACTAGCGGGGGCGCGAGGTGGCAAGAGACCCAGTACTTC